This TCR beta chain stems from a study of T cell repertoires in cytomegalovirus infection. One entry per CDR3 protein results from TCRdb running MiXCR on the reads. The sample has about 900,000 distinct CDR3 sequences, around 32% seen once. About this clonotype: Antigen: not known.

Trimming took off 10 bases at V and 5 bases at J, with 11 bases between the two ends. CDR1 is LNHDA and CDR2 is SQIVND in the germline V gene (reference sequence). This CDR3 is 11 amino acids long. The receptor was derived from a human donor in good health (CMV status not recorded). Some clones in this sample may be carry-over from other donors' samples. The chain has TRBV19 and TRBJ1-2; no clear D gene. Sequenced material: cultured CD8+ T cells from PBMCs, taken from culture after CMV antigen stimulation. The CDR3 reads CATGRGYGYTF. The CDR3 DNA follows: TGTGCCACTGGTCGAGGATATGGCTACACCTTC.